This T cell receptor (beta chain) was identified during a study of OX40 agonist ivuxolimab in advanced cancers. At the level of the study: Cohort: approximately 83% men, mean age about 60, aged about 20 to 85. Study-wide results and caveats: On average, CD8+ T cells showed a greater number of expanded clones than CD4+.

CDR1 is MNHEY and CDR2 is SMNVEV in the germline V gene (reference sequence). The J segment lost 4 bases and the V segment lost 3 bases, leaving 5 bases of the junction unmatched. CDR3 length equals 14 residues. Concerning this clone: Its matching antigen is unknown.

Repertoires were generated with immunoSEQ multiplex PCR, while TCRdb's copy carries only in-frame clones and drops some. This sample yields about 67,000 clones, of which about nine tenths are seen a single time; around 0.31% belongs to the top ten. Sequencing used CD4+ or CD8+ T cells sorted from blood, obtained in a trial of the OX40 agonist ivuxolimab. V gene TRBV27 combines with J gene TRBJ1-1; 7 bases match TRBD1. The receptor was isolated from an adult with an advanced solid tumor such as melanoma, head and neck, liver or kidney cancer. CDR3 amino acids: CASSFPDRATEAFF. CDR3 DNA: TGTGCCAGCAGTTTCCCTGACAGGGCCACTGAAGCTTTCTTT.